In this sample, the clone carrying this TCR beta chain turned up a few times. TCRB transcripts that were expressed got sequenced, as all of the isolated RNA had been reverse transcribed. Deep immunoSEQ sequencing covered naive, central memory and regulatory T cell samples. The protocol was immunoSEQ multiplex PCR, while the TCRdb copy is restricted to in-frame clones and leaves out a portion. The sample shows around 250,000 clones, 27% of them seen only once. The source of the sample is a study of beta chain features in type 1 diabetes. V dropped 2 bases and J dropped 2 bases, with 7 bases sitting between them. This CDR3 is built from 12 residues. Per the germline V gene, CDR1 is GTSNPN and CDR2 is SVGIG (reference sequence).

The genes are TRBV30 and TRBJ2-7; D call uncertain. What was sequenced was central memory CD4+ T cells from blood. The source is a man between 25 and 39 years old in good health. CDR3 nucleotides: TGTGCCTGGAGTAGGTATGCCTACGAGCAGTACTTC. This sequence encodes CAWSRYAYEQYF. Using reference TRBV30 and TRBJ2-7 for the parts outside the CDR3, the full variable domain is SQTIHQWPATLVQPVGSPLSLECTVEGTSNPNLYWYRQAAGRGLQLLFYSVGIGQISSEVPQNLSASRPQDRQFILSSKKLLLSDSGFYLCAWSRYAYEQYFGPGTRLTVT.